Included here is one TCR beta chain sequence, with context. The data derive from a study of blood T cell repertoires in COVID-19. In the authors' methods: Using reference gene primer amplification, nucleated cell counts were estimated. Here immunoSEQ multiplex PCR was the method, and the copy in TCRdb shows in-frame clones only, minus some. V, J and clone size are those of that table, while D and trimming were read from the DNA. The sample lists under 110,000 clones, roughly nine tenths seen once, with 15% to 20% in the top ten. This CDR3 has 12 residues. Germline CDR1 is MGHDK and CDR2 is SYGVNS. The genes are TRBV25-1 and TRBJ2-2, with 9 bases identical to TRBD1. The receptor was isolated from a man aged 50-60 years with acute or convalescent COVID-19. Sequencing input: peripheral blood. In DNA, the CDR3 is TGTGGGACAGGGGTCCTTACCGGGGAGCTGTTTTTT. It codes for CGTGVLTGELFF.